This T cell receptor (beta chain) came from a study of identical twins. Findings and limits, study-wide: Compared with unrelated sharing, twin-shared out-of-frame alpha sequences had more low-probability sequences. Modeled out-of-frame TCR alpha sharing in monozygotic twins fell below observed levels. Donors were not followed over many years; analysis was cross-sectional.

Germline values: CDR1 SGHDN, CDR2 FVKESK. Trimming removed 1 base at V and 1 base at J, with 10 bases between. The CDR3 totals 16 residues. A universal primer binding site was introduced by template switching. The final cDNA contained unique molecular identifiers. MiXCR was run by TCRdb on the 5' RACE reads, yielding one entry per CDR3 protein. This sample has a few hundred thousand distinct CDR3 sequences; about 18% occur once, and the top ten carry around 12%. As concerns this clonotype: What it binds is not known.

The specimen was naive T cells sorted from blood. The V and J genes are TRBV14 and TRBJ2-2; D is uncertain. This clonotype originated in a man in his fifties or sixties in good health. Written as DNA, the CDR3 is TGTGCCAGCAGCCAAGCGGCAGGAGTGAACACCGGGGAGCTGTTTTTT. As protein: CASSQAAGVNTGELFF. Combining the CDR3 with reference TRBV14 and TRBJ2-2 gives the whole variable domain EAGVTQFPSHSVIEKGQTVTLRCDPISGHDNLYWYRRVMGKEIKFLLHFVKESKQDESGMPNNRFLAERTGGTYSTLKVQPAELEDSGVYFCASSQAAGVNTGELFFGEGSRLTVL.